What follows is one T cell receptor beta chain and its context. The CDR3 length is 14 residues. The germline V gene encodes CDR1 LNHNV and CDR2 YYDKDF (reference sequence). TCRdb keeps only in-frame clones here, not all; method: immunoSEQ multiplex PCR. The sample consists of under 700,000 clones, about 95% of them appearing once. These data belong to a study of shared clonotypes between healthy human individuals. Naive CD8 cells lacked CD45RO and underwent positive selection for CCR7, leaving out terminally differentiated effector memory CD45RA+ cells. The sequence came from a woman younger than 45 in good health. Sample: naive CD8+ T cells sorted from blood. The gene calls are TRBV15 and TRBJ2-5, with D tentatively TRBD2 (7 bases). The tail of the sequence fits TRBJ2-7 better, so the J call may be wrong. In DNA, the CDR3 is TGTGCCACCAGCATCCGCCTCGGGGGGCGCGAGCAGTACTTC. Its translation: CATSIRLGGREQYF.